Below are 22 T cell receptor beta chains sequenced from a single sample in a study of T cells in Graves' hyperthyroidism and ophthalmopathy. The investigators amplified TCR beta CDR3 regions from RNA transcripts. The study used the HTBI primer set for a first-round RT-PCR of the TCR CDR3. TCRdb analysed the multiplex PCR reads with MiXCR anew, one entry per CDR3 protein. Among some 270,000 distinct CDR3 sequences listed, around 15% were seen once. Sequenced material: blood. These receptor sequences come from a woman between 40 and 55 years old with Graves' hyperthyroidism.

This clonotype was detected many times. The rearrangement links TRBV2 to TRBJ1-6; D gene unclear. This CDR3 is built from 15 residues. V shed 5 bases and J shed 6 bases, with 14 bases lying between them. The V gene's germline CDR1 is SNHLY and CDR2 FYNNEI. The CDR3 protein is CASSLVSQTNSPLHF. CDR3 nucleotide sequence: TGTGCCAGCAGTCTCGTCAGCCAGACTAATTCACCCCTCCACTTT.

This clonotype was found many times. DNA for the CDR3: TGCGCCAGCAGCTCCACTAGTTTTAACTACGAGCAGTACTTC. Amino acid sequence: CASSSTSFNYEQYF. This chain uses TRBV5-1 with TRBJ2-7; D is possibly TRBD2 (5 bases). The CDR3 is made up of 14 amino acids. Per germline, CDR1 SGHRS and CDR2 YFSETQ. V was trimmed by 3 bases and J by 3 bases, leaving 13 bases between them.

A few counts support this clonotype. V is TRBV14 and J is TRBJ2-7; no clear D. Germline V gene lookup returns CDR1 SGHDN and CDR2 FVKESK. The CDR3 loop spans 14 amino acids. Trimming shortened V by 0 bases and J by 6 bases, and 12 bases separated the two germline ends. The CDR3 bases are TGTGCCAGCAGCCAAGAGGCCGACTCACCCGAGCAGTACTTC. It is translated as CASSQEADSPEQYF.

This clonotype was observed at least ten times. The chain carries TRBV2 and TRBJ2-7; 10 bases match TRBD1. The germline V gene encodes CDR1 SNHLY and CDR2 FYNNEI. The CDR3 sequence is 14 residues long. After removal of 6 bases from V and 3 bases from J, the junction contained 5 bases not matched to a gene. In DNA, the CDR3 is TGTGCCAGCAGGGGGACAGGGGTCAGCTACGAGCAGTACTTC. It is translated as CASRGTGVSYEQYF.

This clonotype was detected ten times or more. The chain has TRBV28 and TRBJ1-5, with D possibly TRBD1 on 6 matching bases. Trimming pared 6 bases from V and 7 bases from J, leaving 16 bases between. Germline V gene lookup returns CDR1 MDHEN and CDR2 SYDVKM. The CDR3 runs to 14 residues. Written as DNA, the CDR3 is TGTGCCAGCAGCCCCCCCAGGGGCTGGCAGCCCCAGCATTTT. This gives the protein CASSPPRGWQPQHF.

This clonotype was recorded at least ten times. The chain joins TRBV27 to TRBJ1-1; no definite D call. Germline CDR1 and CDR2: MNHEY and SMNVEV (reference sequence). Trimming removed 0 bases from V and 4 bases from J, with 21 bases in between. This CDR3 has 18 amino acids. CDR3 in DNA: TGTGCCAGCAGTTTATCGGTGGCGGATCTAAGTAAGGGCACTGAAGCTTTCTTT. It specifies CASSLSVADLSKGTEAFF.

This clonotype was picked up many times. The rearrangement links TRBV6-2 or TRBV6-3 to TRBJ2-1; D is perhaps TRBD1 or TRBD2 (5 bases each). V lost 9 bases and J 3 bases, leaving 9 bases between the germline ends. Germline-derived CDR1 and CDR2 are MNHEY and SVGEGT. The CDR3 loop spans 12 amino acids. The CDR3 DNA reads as TGTGCCAGTCGGGACGGCTACAATGAGCAGTTCTTC. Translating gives CASRDGYNEQFF.

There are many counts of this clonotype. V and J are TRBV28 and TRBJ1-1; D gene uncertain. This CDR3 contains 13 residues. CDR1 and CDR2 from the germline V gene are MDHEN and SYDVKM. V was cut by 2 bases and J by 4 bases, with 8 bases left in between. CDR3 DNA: TGTGCCAGCAGTTTAACCGATATCACTGAAGCTTTCTTT. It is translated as CASSLTDITEAFF.

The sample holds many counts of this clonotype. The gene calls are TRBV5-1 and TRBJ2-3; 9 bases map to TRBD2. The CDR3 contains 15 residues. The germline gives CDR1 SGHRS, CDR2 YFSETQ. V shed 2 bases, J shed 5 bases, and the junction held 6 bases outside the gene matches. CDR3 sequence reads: CASSFAGGRRDTQYF. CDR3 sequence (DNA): TGCGCCAGCAGCTTCGCGGGAGGGCGAAGAGATACGCAGTATTTT.

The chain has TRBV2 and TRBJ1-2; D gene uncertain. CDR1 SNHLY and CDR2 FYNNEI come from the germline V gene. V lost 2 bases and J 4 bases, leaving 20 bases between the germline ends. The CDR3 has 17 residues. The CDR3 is CASSESRDSAASYGYTF. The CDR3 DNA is TGTGCCAGCAGTGAATCCCGAGATTCCGCCGCTAGCTATGGCTACACCTTC.

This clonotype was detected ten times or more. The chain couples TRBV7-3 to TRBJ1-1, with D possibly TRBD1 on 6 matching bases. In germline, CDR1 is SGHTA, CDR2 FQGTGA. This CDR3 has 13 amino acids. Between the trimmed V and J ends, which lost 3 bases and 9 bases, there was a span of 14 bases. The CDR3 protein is CASSFDPGQKAFF. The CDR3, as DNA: TGTGCCAGCAGCTTCGATCCTGGACAGAAAGCTTTCTTT.

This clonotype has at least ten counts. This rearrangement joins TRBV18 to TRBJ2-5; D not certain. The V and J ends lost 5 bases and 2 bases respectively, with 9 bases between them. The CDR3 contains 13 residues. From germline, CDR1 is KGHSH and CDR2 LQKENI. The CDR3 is CASSYGKQETQYF. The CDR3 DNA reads TGTGCCAGCTCATACGGAAAACAAGAGACCCAGTACTTC.

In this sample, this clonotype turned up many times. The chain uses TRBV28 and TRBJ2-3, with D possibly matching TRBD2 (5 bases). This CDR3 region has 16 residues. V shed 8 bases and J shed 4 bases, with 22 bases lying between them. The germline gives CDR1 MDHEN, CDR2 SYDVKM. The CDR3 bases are TGTGCCAGCTCTCTAGTCAGCGAAATGGACTCAGATACGCAGTATTTT. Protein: CASSLVSEMDSDTQYF.

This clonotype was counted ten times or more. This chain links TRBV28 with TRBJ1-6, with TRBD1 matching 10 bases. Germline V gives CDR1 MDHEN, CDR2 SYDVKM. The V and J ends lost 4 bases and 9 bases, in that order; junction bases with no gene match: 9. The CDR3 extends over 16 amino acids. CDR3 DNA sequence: TGTGCCAGCAGTTCGACCGGGACAGGGGTACGTTCACCCCTCCACTTT. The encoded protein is CASSSTGTGVRSPLHF.

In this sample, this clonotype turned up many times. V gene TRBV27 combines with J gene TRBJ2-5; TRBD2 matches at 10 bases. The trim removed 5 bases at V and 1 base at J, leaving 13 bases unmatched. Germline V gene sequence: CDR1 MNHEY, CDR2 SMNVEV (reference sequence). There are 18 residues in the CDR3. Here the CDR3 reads CASSPLAGPSGSQETQYF. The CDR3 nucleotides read TGTGCCAGCAGTCCTTTAGCCGGGCCTAGCGGGAGCCAAGAGACCCAGTACTTC.

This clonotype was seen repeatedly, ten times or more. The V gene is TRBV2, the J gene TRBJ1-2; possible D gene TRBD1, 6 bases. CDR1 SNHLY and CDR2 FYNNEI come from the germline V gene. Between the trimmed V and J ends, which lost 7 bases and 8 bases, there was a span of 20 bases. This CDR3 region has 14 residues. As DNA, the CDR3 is TGTGCCAGCACCCAGGGGTTGGGAAGATGGGGCTACACCTTC. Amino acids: CASTQGLGRWGYTF.

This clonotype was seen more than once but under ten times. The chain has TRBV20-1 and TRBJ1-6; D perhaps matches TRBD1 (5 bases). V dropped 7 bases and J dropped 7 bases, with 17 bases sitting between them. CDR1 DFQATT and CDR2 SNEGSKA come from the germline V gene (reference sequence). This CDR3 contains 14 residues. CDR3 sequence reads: CSGVNPQGNSPLHF. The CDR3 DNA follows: TGCAGTGGGGTAAACCCCCAGGGAAATTCACCCCTCCACTTT.

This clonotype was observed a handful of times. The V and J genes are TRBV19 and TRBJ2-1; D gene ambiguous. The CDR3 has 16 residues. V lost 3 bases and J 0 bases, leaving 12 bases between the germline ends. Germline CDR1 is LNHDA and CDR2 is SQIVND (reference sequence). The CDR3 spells CASSMLRLSSYNEQFF. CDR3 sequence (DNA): TGTGCCAGTAGTATGCTAAGGCTGAGCTCCTACAATGAGCAGTTCTTC.

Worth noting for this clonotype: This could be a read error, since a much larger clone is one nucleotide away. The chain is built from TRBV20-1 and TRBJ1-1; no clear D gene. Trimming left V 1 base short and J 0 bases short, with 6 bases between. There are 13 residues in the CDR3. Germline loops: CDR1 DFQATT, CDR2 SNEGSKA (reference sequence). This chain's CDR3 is CSARGAMNTEAFF. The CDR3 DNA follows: TGCAGTGCTAGAGGAGCCATGAACACTGAAGCTTTCTTT.

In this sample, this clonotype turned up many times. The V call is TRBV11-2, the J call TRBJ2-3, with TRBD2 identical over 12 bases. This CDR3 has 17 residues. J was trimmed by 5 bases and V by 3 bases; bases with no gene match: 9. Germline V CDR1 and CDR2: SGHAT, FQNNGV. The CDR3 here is CASSLVASGRVVDTQYF. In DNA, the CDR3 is TGTGCCAGCAGCTTGGTGGCTAGCGGGAGGGTAGTAGATACGCAGTATTTT.

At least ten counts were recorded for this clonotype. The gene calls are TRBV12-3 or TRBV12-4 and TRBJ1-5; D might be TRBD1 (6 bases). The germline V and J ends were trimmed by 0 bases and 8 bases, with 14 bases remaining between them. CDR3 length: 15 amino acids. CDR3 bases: TGTGCCAGCAGTTTAGCACCAGGGGCGCAGGAGCCCCAGCATTTT. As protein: CASSLAPGAQEPQHF.

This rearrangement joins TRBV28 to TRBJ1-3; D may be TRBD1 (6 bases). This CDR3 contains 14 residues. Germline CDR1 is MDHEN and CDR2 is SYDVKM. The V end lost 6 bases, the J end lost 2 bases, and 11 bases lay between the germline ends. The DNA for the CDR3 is TGTGCCAGCAGGCCCCCAGGGGCTGGAAACACCATATATTTT. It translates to CASRPPGAGNTIYF.